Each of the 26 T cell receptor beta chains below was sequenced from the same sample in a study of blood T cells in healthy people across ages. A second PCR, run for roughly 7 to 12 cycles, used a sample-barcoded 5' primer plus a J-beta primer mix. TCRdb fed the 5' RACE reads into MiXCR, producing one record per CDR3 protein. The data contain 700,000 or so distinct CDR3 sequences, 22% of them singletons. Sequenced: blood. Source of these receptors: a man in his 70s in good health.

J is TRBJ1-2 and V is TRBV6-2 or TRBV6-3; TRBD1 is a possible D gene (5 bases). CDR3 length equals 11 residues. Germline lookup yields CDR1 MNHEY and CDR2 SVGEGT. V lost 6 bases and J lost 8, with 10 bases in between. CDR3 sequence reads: CASSMTAGYTF. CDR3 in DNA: TGTGCCAGCAGCATGACAGCAGGCTACACCTTC.

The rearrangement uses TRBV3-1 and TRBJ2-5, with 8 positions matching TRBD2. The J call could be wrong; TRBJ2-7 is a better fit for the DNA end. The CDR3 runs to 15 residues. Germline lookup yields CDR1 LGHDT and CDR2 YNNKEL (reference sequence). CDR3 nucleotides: TGTGCCAGCAGCCACGGCGTAGCGGGGAGATACGAGCAGTACTTC. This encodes CASSHGVAGRYEQYF.

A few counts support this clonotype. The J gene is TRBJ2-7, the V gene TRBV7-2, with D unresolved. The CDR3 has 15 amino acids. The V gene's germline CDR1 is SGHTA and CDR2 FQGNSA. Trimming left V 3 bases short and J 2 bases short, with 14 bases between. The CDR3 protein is CASSLGPASAYEQYV. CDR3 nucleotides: TGTGCCAGCAGCTTGGGCCCGGCATCGGCCTACGAGCAGTACGTC.

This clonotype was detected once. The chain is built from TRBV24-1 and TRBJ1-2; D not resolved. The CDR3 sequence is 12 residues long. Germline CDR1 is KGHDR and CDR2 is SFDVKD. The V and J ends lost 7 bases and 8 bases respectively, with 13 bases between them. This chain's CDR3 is CATRGFSQGYTF. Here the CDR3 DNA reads TGTGCCACCAGGGGGTTCAGTCAAGGCTACACCTTC.

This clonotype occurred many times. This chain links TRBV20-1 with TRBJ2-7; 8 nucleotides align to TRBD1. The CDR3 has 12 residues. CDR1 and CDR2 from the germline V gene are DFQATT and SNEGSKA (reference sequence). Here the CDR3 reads CSVGQGDSEQYF. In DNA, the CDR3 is TGCAGCGTCGGACAGGGAGACTCCGAGCAGTACTTC.

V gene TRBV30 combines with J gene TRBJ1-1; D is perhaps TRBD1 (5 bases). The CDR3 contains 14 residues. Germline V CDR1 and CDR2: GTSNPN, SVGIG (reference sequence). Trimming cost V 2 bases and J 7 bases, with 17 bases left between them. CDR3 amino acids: CAWSSGPHRDEAFF. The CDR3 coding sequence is TGTGCCTGGAGTTCGGGACCGCATCGGGATGAAGCTTTCTTT.

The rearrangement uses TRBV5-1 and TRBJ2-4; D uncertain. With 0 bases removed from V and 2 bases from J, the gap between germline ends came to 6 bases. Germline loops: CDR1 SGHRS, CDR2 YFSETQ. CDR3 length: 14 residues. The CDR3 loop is CASSLDLTKNIQYF. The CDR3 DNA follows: TGCGCCAGCAGCTTGGATTTAACCAAAAACATTCAGTACTTC.

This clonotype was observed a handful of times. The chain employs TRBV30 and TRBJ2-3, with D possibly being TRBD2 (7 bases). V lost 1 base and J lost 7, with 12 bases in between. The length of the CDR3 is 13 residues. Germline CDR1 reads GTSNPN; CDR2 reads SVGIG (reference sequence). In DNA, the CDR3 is TGTGCCTGGAGTGACGGGGGGCCTAATACGCAGTATTTT. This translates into CAWSDGGPNTQYF.

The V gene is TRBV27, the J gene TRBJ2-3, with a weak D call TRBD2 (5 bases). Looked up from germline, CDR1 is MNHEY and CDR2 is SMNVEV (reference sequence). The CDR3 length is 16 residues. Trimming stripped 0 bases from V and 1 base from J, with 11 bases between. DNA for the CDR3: TGTGCCAGCAGTTTATCCCGGGGTGTTGGCACAGATACGCAGTATTTT. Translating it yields CASSLSRGVGTDTQYF.

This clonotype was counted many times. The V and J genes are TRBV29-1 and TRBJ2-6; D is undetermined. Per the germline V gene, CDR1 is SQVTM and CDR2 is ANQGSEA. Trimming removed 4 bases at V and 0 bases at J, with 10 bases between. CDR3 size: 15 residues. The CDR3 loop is CSVGQPISGANVLTF. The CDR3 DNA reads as TGCAGCGTTGGTCAGCCTATCTCTGGGGCCAACGTCCTGACTTTC.

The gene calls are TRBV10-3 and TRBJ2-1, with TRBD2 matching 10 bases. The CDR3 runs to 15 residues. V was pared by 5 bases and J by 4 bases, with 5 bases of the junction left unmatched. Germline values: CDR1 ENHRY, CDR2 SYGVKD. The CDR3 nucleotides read TGTGCCATCAGTCCCCTAGCGGGGGAATACAATGAGCAGTTCTTC. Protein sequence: CAISPLAGEYNEQFF.

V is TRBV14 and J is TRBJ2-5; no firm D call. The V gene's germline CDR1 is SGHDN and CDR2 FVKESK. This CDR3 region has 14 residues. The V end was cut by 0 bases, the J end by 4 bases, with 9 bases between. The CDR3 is CASSQDQIVETQYF. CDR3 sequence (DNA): TGTGCCAGCAGCCAAGATCAGATAGTAGAGACCCAGTACTTC.

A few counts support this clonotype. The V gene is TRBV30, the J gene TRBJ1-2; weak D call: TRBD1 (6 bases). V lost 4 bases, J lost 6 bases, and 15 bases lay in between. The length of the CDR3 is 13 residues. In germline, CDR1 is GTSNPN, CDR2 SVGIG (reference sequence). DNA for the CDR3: TGTGCCTGGAAGAGGGGGGACGGGGATGGCTACACCTTC. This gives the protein CAWKRGDGDGYTF.

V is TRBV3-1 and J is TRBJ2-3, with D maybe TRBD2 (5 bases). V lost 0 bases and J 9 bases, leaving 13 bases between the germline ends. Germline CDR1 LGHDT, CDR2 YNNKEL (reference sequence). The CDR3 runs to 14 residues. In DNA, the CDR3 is TGTGCCAGCAGCCAAGATCTAAGTGGAGGAACGCAGTATTTT. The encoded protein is CASSQDLSGGTQYF.

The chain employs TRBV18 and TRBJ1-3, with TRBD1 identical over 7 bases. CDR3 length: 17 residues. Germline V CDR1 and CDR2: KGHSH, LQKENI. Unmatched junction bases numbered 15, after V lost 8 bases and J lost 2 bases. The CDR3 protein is CASGGQPFLMTGNTIYF. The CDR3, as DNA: TGTGCCAGCGGGGGACAGCCCTTTTTGATGACTGGAAACACCATATATTTT.

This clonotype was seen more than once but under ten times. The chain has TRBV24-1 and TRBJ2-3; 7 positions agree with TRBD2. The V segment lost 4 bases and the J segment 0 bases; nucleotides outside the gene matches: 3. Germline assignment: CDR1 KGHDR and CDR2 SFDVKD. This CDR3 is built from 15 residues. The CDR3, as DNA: TGTGCCACCAGTGACTTTAGCGGGAGCACAGATACGCAGTATTTT. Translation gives CATSDFSGSTDTQYF.

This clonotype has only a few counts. The CDR3 loop is CASSLDVTGRSETQYF. In nucleotides, the CDR3 is TGTGCCAGCAGCTTAGATGTGACAGGGAGGTCGGAGACCCAGTACTTC. The chain recombines TRBV7-2 with TRBJ2-5, with D possibly being TRBD1 (7 bases). The CDR3 loop spans 16 amino acids. V lost 1 base and J 5 bases, leaving 17 bases between the germline ends. CDR1 is SGHTA and CDR2 is FQGNSA in the germline V gene.

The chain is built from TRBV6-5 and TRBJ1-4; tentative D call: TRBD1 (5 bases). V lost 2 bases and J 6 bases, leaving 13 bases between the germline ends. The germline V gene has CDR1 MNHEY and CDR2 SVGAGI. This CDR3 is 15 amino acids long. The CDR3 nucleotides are TGTGCCAGCAGTTACAACGGCCGGGACGATGAAAAACTGTTTTTT. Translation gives CASSYNGRDDEKLFF.

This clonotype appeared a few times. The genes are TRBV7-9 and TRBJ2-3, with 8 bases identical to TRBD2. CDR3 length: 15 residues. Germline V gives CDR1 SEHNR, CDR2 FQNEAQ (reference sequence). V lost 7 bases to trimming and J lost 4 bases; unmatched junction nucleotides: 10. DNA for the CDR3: TGTGCCAGCATGGAAGCGGGAGAGCCCGCAGATACGCAGTATTTT. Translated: CASMEAGEPADTQYF. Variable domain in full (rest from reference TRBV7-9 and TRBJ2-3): DTGVSQNPRHKITKRGQNVTFRCDPISEHNRLYWYRQTLGQGPEFLTYFQNEAQLEKSRLLSDRFSAERPKGSFSTLEIQRTEQGDSAMYLCASMEAGEPADTQYFGPGTRLTVL.

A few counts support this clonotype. CDR3 nucleotides: TGTGCCTGGAGTGAGACAGCAAATCAGCCCCAGCATTTT. Amino acid sequence: CAWSETANQPQHF. This chain joins TRBV30 and TRBJ1-5; weak D call: TRBD1 (5 bases). The CDR3 loop spans 13 amino acids. V lost 1 base to trimming and J lost 4 bases, with 8 bases between them. The germline CDR1 and CDR2 sequences are GTSNPN and SVGIG (reference sequence).

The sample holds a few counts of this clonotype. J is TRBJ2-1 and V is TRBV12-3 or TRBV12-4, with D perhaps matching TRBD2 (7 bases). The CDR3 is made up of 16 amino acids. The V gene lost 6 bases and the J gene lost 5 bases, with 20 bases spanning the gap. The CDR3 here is CASRQSPTGGHNEQFF. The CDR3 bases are TGTGCCAGCAGACAATCGCCGACCGGGGGGCACAATGAGCAGTTCTTC.

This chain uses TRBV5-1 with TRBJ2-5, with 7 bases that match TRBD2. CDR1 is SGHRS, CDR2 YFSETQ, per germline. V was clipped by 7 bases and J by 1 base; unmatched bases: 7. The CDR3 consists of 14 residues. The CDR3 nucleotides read TGCGCCAGCGCCTTCGGCGGGGGCCAAGAGACCCAGTACTTC. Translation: CASAFGGGQETQYF.

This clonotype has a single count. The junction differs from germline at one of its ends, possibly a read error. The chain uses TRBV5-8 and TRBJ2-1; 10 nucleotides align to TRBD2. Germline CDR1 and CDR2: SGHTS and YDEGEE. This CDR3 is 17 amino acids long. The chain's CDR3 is CASSFPRASGSSGEQLF. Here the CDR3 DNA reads TGTGCCAGCAGCTTCCCTCGAGCTAGCGGGAGCTCGGGGGAGCAGCTCTTC.

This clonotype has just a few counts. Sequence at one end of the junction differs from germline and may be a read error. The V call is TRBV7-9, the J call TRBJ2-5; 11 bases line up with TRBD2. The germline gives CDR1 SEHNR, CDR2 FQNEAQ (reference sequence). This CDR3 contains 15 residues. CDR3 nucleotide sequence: TGTGCCAACAGCTCTTCTAGCGGGGGGCAAGAGACCCAGTACTTC. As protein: CANSSSSGGQETQYF.

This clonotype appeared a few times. The CDR3 loop reads CASSFPLTGVKDKNIQYF. The CDR3 region has the DNA TGCGCCAGCAGCTTCCCCTTGACAGGGGTCAAGGACAAAAACATTCAGTACTTC. This chain links TRBV5-1 with TRBJ2-4; 8 nucleotides line up with TRBD1. V dropped 2 bases and J dropped 3; count of bases not matched to a gene: 13. Germline CDR1 reads SGHRS; CDR2 reads YFSETQ. CDR3 size: 18 residues.

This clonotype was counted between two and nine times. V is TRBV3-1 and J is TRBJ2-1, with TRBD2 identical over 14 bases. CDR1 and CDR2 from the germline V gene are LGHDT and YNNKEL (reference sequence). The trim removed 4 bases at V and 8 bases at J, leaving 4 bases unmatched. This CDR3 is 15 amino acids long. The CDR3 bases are TGTGCCAGCAGCCGGGGACTAGCGGGAGTTGATGAGCAGTTCTTC. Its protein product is CASSRGLAGVDEQFF.